This T cell receptor (beta chain) stems from a study of T cell repertoires in ileal Crohn's disease (dated by TCRdb to between 2018 and 2021). In the study overall: At the time of surgery, around 38% of patients were active smokers, and the median duration of disease was seven to eight years. Every patient underwent surgery because of a complication, which was stricturing disease in around 60% and penetrating disease in about 39%. Roughly half of the patients were given postoperative therapy, with more than 15 on anti-TNF agents and about a dozen on thiopurines. M0 samples were biopsies from the inflamed portion of the ileum in the surgical resection specimen. For commercial TCRB immunosequencing, five hundred nanograms of biopsy DNA were submitted for each sample. TCR repertoire analysis was performed in a few dozen Crohn's disease patients drawn from a prospective multicentre cohort. The study was conducted in parallel with a multicentre cohort that was designed to identify predictors of early endoscopic recurrence following ileocolonic resection. A Rutgeerts score above i0 was used to define endoscopic postoperative recurrence. The study sequenced fewer than 200 mucosal samples from 57 patients, taken at several locations on the surgical specimen and at postoperative endoscopy.

Library generation was performed with the immunoSEQ multiplex PCR assay. Adaptive Biotechnology amplified CDR3 regions from genomic DNA with a two-step multiplex PCR that controlled for amplification bias. The first PCR used primers for every V and J gene segment; the second PCR added barcodes and Illumina adapters. CDR3 libraries were sequenced on an Illumina instrument. On the study's bioinformatics: Vendor-provided pipelines were combined with custom analysis of raw data in R/Bioconductor under R version 3.3.0. Clonality, which ranges from 0 to 1, was calculated as the inverse of the normalised Shannon entropy across all productive clones. High-frequency clones were defined as the share of the repertoire taken up by the top 100 clones, keeping only clones that passed a 95% confidence test. Overlap between samples was measured with the Morisita-Horn index, while repertoire diversity was measured with the Simpson index. Entries here come from immuneACCESS through TCRdb and include only in-frame sequences with V and J called. Some clones fail to appear in such tables; in the studies checked, an unresolved V gene covers under half of the shortfall, and the cause of the remainder is unknown. The D gene and trimming were derived from the DNA, and the V and J assignments and clone size from that table. This sample comprises about 7,800 clones, over 75% of them detected only once. Clones ranked in the top ten supply around 10% of the sample.

In the case of this clone: The target of this receptor is not known. Base-call qualities are not available, and no considerably larger clone is one nucleotide away.

General study outcomes and caveats: More high-frequency clones were carried by sorted CD8 T cells than by CD4 T cells, suggesting that mucosal expansions were mainly CD8. Mucosal CD4 and CD8 T cells were sorted and sequenced only in a subgroup of patients, whose size was not stated. Compared with non-smokers, patients who were active smokers at surgery showed a significantly higher proportion of clonal expansions (about 25% vs 20%, p=0.02). Higher high-frequency clone percentages at surgery were associated with endoscopic recurrence; all patients with clonality above 26.8% (18/57) had recurrence.

According to the study, the label for this sample's time point signals: inflamed ileum from the surgical specimen. To be eligible, patients had to be adults with ileal or ileocolonic Crohn's disease and an indication for ileocolonic resection. Whole ileal mucosal biopsies were stored frozen at -80°C before DNA extraction. Genomic DNA was extracted from frozen whole biopsies using a TRizol-based method and was quantified with a NanoDrop 2000 spectrophotometer. The CDR3 contains 16 residues, cysteine and phenylalanine counted. Only the CDR3 DNA stays, 48 bases, in frame from base 1. V is reduced by 6 bases and J by 0 bases, leaving a spacing of 17 bases between them. Sequences SGHTA (CDR1) and FQGNSA (CDR2) are obtained from the germline V gene.

This sequence was found in an adult with Crohn's disease. The rearranged chain carries TRBV7-2 and TRBJ1-1; the D gene is perhaps TRBD1, from 6 matching bases. The source material was ileal tissue. The CDR3 here reads CASSPWRGNMNTEAFF. The bases read TGTGCCAGCAGTCCATGGAGGGGGAACATGAACACTGAAGCTTTCTTT. With the rest looked up from the reference TRBV7-2 and TRBJ1-1 genes rather than sequenced, the full variable domain is GAGVSQSPSNKVTEKGKDVELRCDPISGHTALYWYRQSLGQGLEFLIYFQGNSAPDKSGLPSDRFSAERTGGSVSTLTIQRTQQEDSAVYLCASSPWRGNMNTEAFFGQGTRLTVV.